This is a list of T cell receptor beta chains from one sample in a study of blood T cell repertoires in COVID-19. Libraries were prepared by immunoSEQ multiplex PCR; TCRdb keeps only in-frame clonotypes and omits some of them. The table lists about 160,000 clones, roughly 90% of them singletons, with roughly 2.3% in the top ten. The source material was peripheral blood. These receptors all stem from a man aged 18 to 30 with acute or convalescent COVID-19. Both conserved end residues are part of each CDR3. A D gene is named only where the DNA matches it firmly. Size is stated for part of the rows, as once, few or many counts, or as a class when the clone is expanded.

CDR3 protein: CASSQARAGGAYEQYF; CDR3 DNA: TGTGCCAGCAGCCAAGCTCGTGCGGGGGGCGCCTACGAGCAGTACTTC; V gene: TRBV14; clone size: -; D gene: TRBD2; J gene: TRBJ2-7
CDR3 protein: CASSESGYKLEQYF; CDR3 DNA: TGTGCCAGCAGCGAATCGGGGTACAAACTCGAGCAGTACTTC; V gene: TRBV14; clone size: -; D gene: -; J gene: TRBJ2-7
CDR3 protein: CASSPSGGGGYTF; CDR3 DNA: TGTGCCAGCAGTCCTAGCGGCGGAGGGGGCTACACCTTC; V gene: TRBV27; clone size: -; D gene: -; J gene: TRBJ1-2
CDR3 protein: CASSLVQGGGGYTF; CDR3 DNA: TGCGCCAGCAGCTTGGTACAGGGTGGAGGAGGCTACACCTTC; V gene: TRBV5-1; clone size: -; D gene: -; J gene: TRBJ1-2
CDR3 protein: CASSPGLTYEQYF; CDR3 DNA: TGTGCCAGCTCACCGGGACTAACCTACGAGCAGTACTTC; V gene: TRBV18; clone size: -; D gene: TRBD2; J gene: TRBJ2-7
CDR3 protein: CASSQATDRGYTF; CDR3 DNA: TGTGCCAGCAGCCAAGCGACAGATCGTGGCTACACCTTC; V gene: TRBV3-1/TRBV3-2; clone size: -; D gene: -; J gene: TRBJ1-2
CDR3 protein: CASSVRGQGEPGNTIYF; CDR3 DNA: TGTGCCAGCAGCGTAAGGGGACAGGGGGAGCCTGGAAACACCATATATTTT; V gene: TRBV9; clone size: -; D gene: TRBD1; J gene: TRBJ1-3
CDR3 protein: CASSLTQTGAYGYTF; CDR3 DNA: TGCGCCAGCAGCCTGACCCAAACAGGAGCCTATGGCTACACCTTC; V gene: TRBV5-1; clone size: -; D gene: -; J gene: TRBJ1-2
CDR3 protein: CASSLLGGEQPQHF; CDR3 DNA: TGTGCCAGCAGCTTACTCGGAGGAGAACAGCCCCAGCATTTT; V gene: TRBV7-9; clone size: -; D gene: -; J gene: TRBJ1-5
CDR3 protein: CASSLSGEPNTEAFF; CDR3 DNA: TGCGCCAGCAGCTTGTCGGGGGAGCCGAACACTGAAGCTTTCTTT; V gene: TRBV5-1; clone size: -; D gene: -; J gene: TRBJ1-1
CDR3 protein: CAWSRGQGATEAFF; CDR3 DNA: TGTGCCTGGAGTCGAGGGCAGGGGGCTACTGAAGCTTTCTTT; V gene: TRBV30; clone size: -; D gene: TRBD1; J gene: TRBJ1-1
CDR3 protein: CASSRGPTGNQPQHF; CDR3 DNA: TGTGCCAGTAGTAGGGGACCTACAGGGAATCAGCCCCAGCATTTT; V gene: TRBV19; clone size: -; D gene: -; J gene: TRBJ1-5
CDR3 protein: CASSPIDRDREVRYF; CDR3 DNA: TGTGCCAGCAGTCCTATTGACCGGGACAGGGAGGTTAGGTACTTC; V gene: TRBV7-9; clone size: once; D gene: TRBD1; J gene: TRBJ2-4
CDR3 protein: CATSDFTSGNYNEQFF; CDR3 DNA: TGTGCCACCAGTGATTTTACCAGCGGGAACTACAATGAGCAGTTCTTC; V gene: TRBV24-1; clone size: -; D gene: TRBD2; J gene: TRBJ2-1
CDR3 protein: CASSLAWQGGSPLHF; CDR3 DNA: TGCGCCAGCAGCTTGGCCTGGCAGGGCGGTTCACCCCTCCACTTT; V gene: TRBV5-1; clone size: -; D gene: -; J gene: TRBJ1-6
CDR3 protein: CASSSSDRGDTIYF; CDR3 DNA: TGTGCCAGTAGTTCCTCCGACAGGGGGGACACCATATATTTT; V gene: TRBV19; clone size: -; D gene: TRBD1; J gene: TRBJ1-3
CDR3 protein: CASSWGRGESPLHF; CDR3 DNA: TGTGCCAGCAGCTGGGGGAGGGGTGAGTCACCCCTCCACTTT; V gene: TRBV11-2; clone size: -; D gene: -; J gene: TRBJ1-6
CDR3 protein: CASRTGGQGYTF; CDR3 DNA: TGTGCCAGCAGGACAGGGGGCCAAGGCTACACCTTC; V gene: TRBV2; clone size: -; D gene: TRBD1; J gene: TRBJ1-2
CDR3 protein: CASSESSGASYEQYF; CDR3 DNA: TGTGCCAGCAGTGAGTCTAGCGGGGCTTCCTACGAGCAGTACTTC; V gene: TRBV2; clone size: -; D gene: TRBD2; J gene: TRBJ2-7
CDR3 protein: CAWVIQGANTEAFF; CDR3 DNA: TGTGCCTGGGTAATACAGGGGGCGAACACTGAAGCTTTCTTT; V gene: TRBV30; clone size: -; D gene: TRBD1; J gene: TRBJ1-1
CDR3 protein: CASRETGEIYF; CDR3 DNA: TGTGCCAGCAGGGAGACAGGGGAAATATATTTT; V gene: TRBV6-1; clone size: once; D gene: TRBD1; J gene: TRBJ1-3
CDR3 protein: CASSPGAGGTYEQYF; CDR3 DNA: TGTGCCAGCTCACCGGGGGCGGGAGGTACCTACGAGCAGTACTTC; V gene: TRBV18; clone size: -; D gene: TRBD2; J gene: TRBJ2-7
CDR3 protein: CASSTRKGASNQPQHF; CDR3 DNA: TGTGCCAGTAGTACCCGGAAGGGGGCAAGCAATCAGCCCCAGCATTTT; V gene: TRBV19; clone size: -; D gene: TRBD1; J gene: TRBJ1-5
CDR3 protein: CASSPGFAGELFF; CDR3 DNA: TGTGCCAGCAGCCCAGGGTTCGCCGGGGAGCTGTTTTTT; V gene: TRBV4-2; clone size: -; D gene: -; J gene: TRBJ2-2
CDR3 protein: CASSHNTGGNEQFF; CDR3 DNA: TGTGCCAGCAGCCACAATACAGGGGGCAATGAGCAGTTCTTC; V gene: TRBV7-9; clone size: -; D gene: TRBD1; J gene: TRBJ2-1
CDR3 protein: CASSALGSSRVAFF; CDR3 DNA: TGTGCCAGCAGCGCGCTAGGGTCTTCCAGGGTCGCTTTCTTT; V gene: TRBV4-2; clone size: -; D gene: -; J gene: TRBJ1-1
CDR3 protein: CASSSGQGRETQYF; CDR3 DNA: TGTGCCAGCAGCTCGGGACAGGGACGAGAGACCCAGTACTTC; V gene: TRBV5-5; clone size: -; D gene: TRBD1; J gene: TRBJ2-5
CDR3 protein: CASSLGQVYGYTF; CDR3 DNA: TGTGCCAGCAGCCTGGGACAGGTTTATGGCTACACCTTC; V gene: TRBV5-4; clone size: -; D gene: TRBD1; J gene: TRBJ1-2
CDR3 protein: CASSRGTSGIRTDTQYF; CDR3 DNA: TGTGCCAGCAGCCGAGGGACTAGCGGGATTAGGACAGATACGCAGTATTTT; V gene: TRBV7-9; clone size: -; D gene: TRBD2; J gene: TRBJ2-3
CDR3 protein: CASRTDRMATNEKLFF; CDR3 DNA: TGTGCCAGCAGAACGGACAGAATGGCAACTAATGAAAAACTGTTTTTT; V gene: TRBV2; clone size: -; D gene: -; J gene: TRBJ1-4
CDR3 protein: CASSTGTDTGELFF; CDR3 DNA: TGCGCCAGCAGCACCGGGACAGACACCGGGGAGCTGTTTTTT; V gene: TRBV5-1; clone size: few; D gene: TRBD1; J gene: TRBJ2-2
CDR3 protein: CASSAGTSSYNEQFF; CDR3 DNA: TGTGCCAGCAGCGCCGGGACTTCATCCTACAATGAGCAGTTCTTC; V gene: TRBV7-2; clone size: -; D gene: -; J gene: TRBJ2-1
CDR3 protein: CASSEVGQGDTEAFF; CDR3 DNA: TGTGCCAGCAGTGAAGTGGGGCAGGGCGACACTGAAGCTTTCTTT; V gene: TRBV2; clone size: -; D gene: -; J gene: TRBJ1-1
CDR3 protein: CASSLGDSSGNTIYF; CDR3 DNA: TGCGCCAGCAGCTTGGGGGACAGCTCTGGAAACACCATATATTTT; V gene: TRBV5-1; clone size: -; D gene: TRBD1; J gene: TRBJ1-3
CDR3 protein: CASSVGPRGYTF; CDR3 DNA: TGTGCCAGCAGCGTGGGGCCTCGGGGCTACACCTTC; V gene: TRBV12-3/TRBV12-4; clone size: -; D gene: -; J gene: TRBJ1-2
CDR3 protein: CASSPPGGQQNYGYTF; CDR3 DNA: TGTGCCAGCTCACCCCCGGGCGGGCAACAGAACTATGGCTACACCTTC; V gene: TRBV18; clone size: once; D gene: -; J gene: TRBJ1-2
CDR3 protein: CASSSPTGGNAGELFF; CDR3 DNA: TGTGCCAGCAGTTCTCCGACGGGAGGCAATGCCGGGGAGCTGTTTTTT; V gene: TRBV6-5; clone size: -; D gene: TRBD2; J gene: TRBJ2-2
CDR3 protein: CASSLPTSGGAGTGELFF; CDR3 DNA: TGTGCCAGCAGCTTACCTACTAGCGGGGGGGCAGGCACCGGGGAGCTGTTTTTT; V gene: TRBV5-4; clone size: -; D gene: TRBD2; J gene: TRBJ2-2
CDR3 protein: CASSEWTGDLDEQFF; CDR3 DNA: TGCGCCAGCAGTGAGTGGACAGGGGATTTAGATGAGCAGTTCTTC; V gene: TRBV10-2; clone size: -; D gene: TRBD1; J gene: TRBJ2-1
CDR3 protein: CASSLQGLSNTEAFF; CDR3 DNA: TGTGCCAGCAGCCTTCAAGGACTGTCGAACACTGAAGCTTTCTTT; V gene: TRBV5-4; clone size: -; D gene: -; J gene: TRBJ1-1
CDR3 protein: CASRRDRSPTNTEAFF; CDR3 DNA: TGTGCCAGCCGCCGGGACAGAAGTCCGACGAACACTGAAGCTTTCTTT; V gene: TRBV19; clone size: -; D gene: TRBD1; J gene: TRBJ1-1
CDR3 protein: CASSRPGQAGANTEAFF; CDR3 DNA: TGTGCCAGCAGCCGCCCTGGACAGGCTGGAGCGAACACTGAAGCTTTCTTT; V gene: TRBV9; clone size: -; D gene: TRBD1; J gene: TRBJ1-1
CDR3 protein: CASSPRRTGLQETQYF; CDR3 DNA: TGTGCCAGCAGCCCACGGCGGACAGGGCTCCAAGAGACCCAGTACTTC; V gene: TRBV7-7; clone size: -; D gene: TRBD1; J gene: TRBJ2-5
CDR3 protein: CASSIVGEGGYEQYF; CDR3 DNA: TGTGCCAGTAGTATAGTAGGAGAAGGAGGGTACGAGCAGTACTTC; V gene: TRBV19; clone size: -; D gene: -; J gene: TRBJ2-7
CDR3 protein: CASLLGGFGQETQYF; CDR3 DNA: TGCGCCAGCCTACTGGGGGGTTTCGGTCAAGAGACCCAGTACTTC; V gene: TRBV5-1; clone size: -; D gene: -; J gene: TRBJ2-5
CDR3 protein: CASRRNLATGELFF; CDR3 DNA: TGTGCCAGCAGGCGAAATCTAGCCACCGGGGAGCTGTTTTTT; V gene: TRBV7-9; clone size: -; D gene: -; J gene: TRBJ2-2
CDR3 protein: CASSLLGQSSYNSPLHF; CDR3 DNA: TGTGCCAGCAGCTTATTGGGACAGAGCTCCTATAATTCACCCCTCCACTTT; V gene: TRBV5-6; clone size: -; D gene: TRBD1; J gene: TRBJ1-6